This T cell receptor beta chain was captured by sequencing in a study of shared clonotypes between healthy human individuals. The study's findings and limits: It was expected that sequencing depth would affect clonotype sharing among donors. Relative to memory subsets, naive subsets generally showed larger estimated richness.

The study ran the assay at deep level. For sorted subsets, roughly 200 ng DNA per replicate equaled about 30,000 T cell genomes. Only in-frame clones appear in the TCRdb table, and some are missing; sequencing was by immunoSEQ multiplex PCR. There are roughly 2,500,000 clones in the sample; 90% to 95% occur only once, and roughly 0.36% lies in the top ten. Of note for this clone: Its specificity is not known.

V lost 2 bases to trimming and J lost 3 bases; unmatched junction nucleotides: 8. This CDR3 is 16 amino acids long. Germline CDR1 SGHTA, CDR2 FQGNSA. This receptor was taken from a man between 18 and 35 years old in good health. Some clones in this sample may be carry-over from other donors' samples. This sequence joins TRBV7-2 and TRBJ2-7; TRBD2 matches 9 bases. The sequenced material came from naive CD4+ T cells from PBMCs. Specified subset: CD45RA+ positively selected. The CDR3: CASSLTASGEFYEQYF. The CDR3 coding sequence is TGTGCCAGCAGCTTAACGGCTAGCGGGGAATTCTACGAGCAGTACTTC.